This TCR beta chain was identified during a study of T cells in Graves' hyperthyroidism and ophthalmopathy. About the research overall: Peripheral blood samples were taken at initial diagnosis, prior to any treatment.

PBMCs stemmed from under 11 ml fresh peripheral blood. Study-level points and caveats: A 13 V-J model separated ophthalmopathy from stable hyperthyroidism.

This clonotype was picked up a small number of times. The antigen is undetermined. It was RNA transcripts that yielded the amplified TCR beta CDR3 regions. An initial round of RT-PCR targeting the TCR CDR3 relied on the HTBI primer set. MiXCR was run by TCRdb on the multiplex PCR reads, yielding one entry per CDR3 protein. The sample contains 700,000 or so distinct CDR3 sequences, roughly 15% of which appear only once. The V gene lost 2 bases and the J gene lost 0 bases, with 18 bases spanning the gap. The germline V gene has CDR1 SGDLS and CDR2 YYNGEE. This CDR3 has 18 amino acids. The rearrangement uses TRBV9 and TRBJ2-1, with D unclear. Sequenced input: blood. This receptor was obtained from a woman between 45 and 60 years old with Graves' ophthalmopathy. The CDR3 loop reads CASSVTSRLTRSYNEQFF. CDR3 sequence (DNA): TGTGCCAGCAGCGTCACTTCAAGGCTTACCCGCTCCTACAATGAGCAGTTCTTC. Full variable domain (remainder filled in from reference TRBV9 and TRBJ2-1): DSGVTQTPKHLITATGQRVTLRCSPRSGDLSVYWYQQSLDQGLQFLIQYYNGEERAKGNILERFSAQQFPDLHSELNLSSLELGDSALYFCASSVTSRLTRSYNEQFFGPGTRLTVL.